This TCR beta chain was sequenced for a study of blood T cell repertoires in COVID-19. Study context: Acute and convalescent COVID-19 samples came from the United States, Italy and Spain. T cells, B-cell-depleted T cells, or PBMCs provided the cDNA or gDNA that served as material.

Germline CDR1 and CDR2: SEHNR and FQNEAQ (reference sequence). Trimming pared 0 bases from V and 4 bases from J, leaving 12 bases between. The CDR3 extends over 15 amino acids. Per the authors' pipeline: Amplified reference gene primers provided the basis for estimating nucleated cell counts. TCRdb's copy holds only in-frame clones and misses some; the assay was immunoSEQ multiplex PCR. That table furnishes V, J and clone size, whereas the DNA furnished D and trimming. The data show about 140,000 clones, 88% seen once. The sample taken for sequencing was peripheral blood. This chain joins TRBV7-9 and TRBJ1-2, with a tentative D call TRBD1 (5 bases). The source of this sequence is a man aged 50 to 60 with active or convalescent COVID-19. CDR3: CASSLAQGKGYGYTF. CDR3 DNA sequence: TGTGCCAGCAGCTTAGCGCAGGGTAAAGGCTATGGCTACACCTTC.